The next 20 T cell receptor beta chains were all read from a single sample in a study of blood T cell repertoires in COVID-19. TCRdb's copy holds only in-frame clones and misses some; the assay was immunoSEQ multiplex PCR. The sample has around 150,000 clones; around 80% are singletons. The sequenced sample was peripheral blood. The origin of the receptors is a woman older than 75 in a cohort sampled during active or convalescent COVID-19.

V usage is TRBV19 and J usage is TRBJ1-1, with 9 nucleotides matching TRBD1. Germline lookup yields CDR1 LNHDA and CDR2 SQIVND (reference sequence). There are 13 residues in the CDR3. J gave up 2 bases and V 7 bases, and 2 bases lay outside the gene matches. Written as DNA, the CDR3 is TGTGCCAGTACGACAGGGGGAAACACTGAAGCTTTCTTT. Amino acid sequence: CASTTGGNTEAFF.

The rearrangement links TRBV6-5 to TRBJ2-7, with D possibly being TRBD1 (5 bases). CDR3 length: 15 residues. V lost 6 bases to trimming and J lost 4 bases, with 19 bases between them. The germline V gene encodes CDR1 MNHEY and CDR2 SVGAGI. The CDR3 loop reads CASSKGYINRYEQYV. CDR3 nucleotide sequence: TGTGCCAGCAGCAAAGGGTACATAAACAGGTACGAGCAGTACGTC.

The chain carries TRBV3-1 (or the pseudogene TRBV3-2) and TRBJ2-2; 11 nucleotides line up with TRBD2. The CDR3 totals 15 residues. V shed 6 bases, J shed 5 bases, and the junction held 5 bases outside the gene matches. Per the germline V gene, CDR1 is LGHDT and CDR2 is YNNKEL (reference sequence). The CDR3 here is CASRLAGARTGELFF. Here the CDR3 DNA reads TGTGCCAGCAGACTAGCGGGGGCGCGGACCGGGGAGCTGTTTTTT.

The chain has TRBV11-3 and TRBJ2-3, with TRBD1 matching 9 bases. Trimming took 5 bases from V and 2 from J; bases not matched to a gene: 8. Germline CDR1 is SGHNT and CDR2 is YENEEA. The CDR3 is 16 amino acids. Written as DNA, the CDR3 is TGTGCCAGCAGCATGGGACAGGGAGAACCCACAGATACGCAGTATTTT. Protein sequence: CASSMGQGEPTDTQYF.

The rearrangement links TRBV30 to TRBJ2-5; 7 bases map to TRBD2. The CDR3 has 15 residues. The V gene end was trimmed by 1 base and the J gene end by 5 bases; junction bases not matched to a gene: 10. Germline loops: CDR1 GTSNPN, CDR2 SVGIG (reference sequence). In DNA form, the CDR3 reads TGTGCCTGGAGTGGCGGGCGGGGGAAGGAGGAGACCCAGTACTTC. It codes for CAWSGGRGKEETQYF.

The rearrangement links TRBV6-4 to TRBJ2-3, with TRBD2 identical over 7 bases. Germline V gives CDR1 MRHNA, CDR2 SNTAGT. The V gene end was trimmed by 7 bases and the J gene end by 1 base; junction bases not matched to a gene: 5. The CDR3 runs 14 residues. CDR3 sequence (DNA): TGTGCCAGCAAGCGGGACTGGGGCACAGATACGCAGTATTTT. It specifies CASKRDWGTDTQYF.

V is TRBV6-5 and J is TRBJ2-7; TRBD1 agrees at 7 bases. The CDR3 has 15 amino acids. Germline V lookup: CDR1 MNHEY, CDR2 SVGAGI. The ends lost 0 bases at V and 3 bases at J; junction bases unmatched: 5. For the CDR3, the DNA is TGTGCCAGCAGTTACTCGACAGGGCCTAACTACGAGCAGTACTTC. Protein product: CASSYSTGPNYEQYF.

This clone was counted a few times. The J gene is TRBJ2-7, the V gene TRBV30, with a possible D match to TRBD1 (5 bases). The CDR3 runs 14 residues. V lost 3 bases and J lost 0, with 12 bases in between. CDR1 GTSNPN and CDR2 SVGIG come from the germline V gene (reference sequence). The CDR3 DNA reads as TGTGCCTGGAGCCCCGACAGTTACTCCTACGAGCAGTACTTC. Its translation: CAWSPDSYSYEQYF.

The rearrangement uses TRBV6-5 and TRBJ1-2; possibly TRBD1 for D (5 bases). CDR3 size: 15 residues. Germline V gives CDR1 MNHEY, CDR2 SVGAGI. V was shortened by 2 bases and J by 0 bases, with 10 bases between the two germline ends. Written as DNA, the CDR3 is TGTGCCAGCAGTTACACGACAGCCCCTAACTATGGCTACACCTTC. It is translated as CASSYTTAPNYGYTF.

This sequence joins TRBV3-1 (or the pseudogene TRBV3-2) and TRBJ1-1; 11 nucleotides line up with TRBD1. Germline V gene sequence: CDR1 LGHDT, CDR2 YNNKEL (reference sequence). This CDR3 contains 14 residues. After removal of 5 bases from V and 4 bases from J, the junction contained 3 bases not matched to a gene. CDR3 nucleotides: TGTGCCAGCAGCGGACAGGGGGCCATCACTGAAGCTTTCTTT. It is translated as CASSGQGAITEAFF.

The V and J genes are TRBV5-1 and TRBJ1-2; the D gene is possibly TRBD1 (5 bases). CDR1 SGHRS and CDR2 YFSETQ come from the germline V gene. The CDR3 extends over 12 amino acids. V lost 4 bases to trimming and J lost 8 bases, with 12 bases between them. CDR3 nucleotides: TGCGCCAGCAGCCGGGGGAACGGCGGCTACACCTTC. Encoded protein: CASSRGNGGYTF.

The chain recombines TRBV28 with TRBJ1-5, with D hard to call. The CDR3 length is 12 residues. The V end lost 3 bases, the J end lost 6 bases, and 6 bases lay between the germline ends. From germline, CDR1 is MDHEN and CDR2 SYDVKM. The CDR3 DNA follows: TGTGCCAGCAGTTTTTTGAGTCAGCCCCAGCATTTT. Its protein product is CASSFLSQPQHF.

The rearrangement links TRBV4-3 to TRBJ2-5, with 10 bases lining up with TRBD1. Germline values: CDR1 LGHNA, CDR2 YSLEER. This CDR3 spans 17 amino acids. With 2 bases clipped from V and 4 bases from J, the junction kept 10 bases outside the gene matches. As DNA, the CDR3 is TGCGCCAGCAGCCAAAAAACGGGACAGGGGATTGGAGAGACCCAGTACTTC. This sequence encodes CASSQKTGQGIGETQYF.

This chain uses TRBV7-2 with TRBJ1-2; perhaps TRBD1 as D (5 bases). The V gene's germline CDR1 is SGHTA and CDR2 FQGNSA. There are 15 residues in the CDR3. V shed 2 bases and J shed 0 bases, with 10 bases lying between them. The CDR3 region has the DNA TGTGCCAGCAGCTTACAGGGCAGAGCTAACTATGGCTACACCTTC. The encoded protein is CASSLQGRANYGYTF.

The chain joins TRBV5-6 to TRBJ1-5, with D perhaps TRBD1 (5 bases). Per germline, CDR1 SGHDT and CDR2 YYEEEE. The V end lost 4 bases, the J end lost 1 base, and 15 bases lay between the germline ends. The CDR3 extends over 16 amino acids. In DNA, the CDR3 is TGTGCCAGCAGCCTGGCTGGGGGGGGAAGCAATCAGCCCCAGCATTTT. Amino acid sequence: CASSLAGGGSNQPQHF.

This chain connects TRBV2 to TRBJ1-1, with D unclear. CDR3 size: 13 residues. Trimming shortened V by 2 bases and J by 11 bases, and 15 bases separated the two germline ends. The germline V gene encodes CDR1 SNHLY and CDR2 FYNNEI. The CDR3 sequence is CASSEIRAGGAFF. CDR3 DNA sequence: TGTGCCAGCAGTGAAATACGCGCCGGAGGTGCTTTCTTT.

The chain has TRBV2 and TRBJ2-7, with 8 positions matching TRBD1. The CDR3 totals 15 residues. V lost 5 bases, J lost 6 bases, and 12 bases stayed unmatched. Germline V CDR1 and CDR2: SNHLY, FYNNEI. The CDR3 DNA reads TGTGCCAGCAGTAGGACAGGGTTCACAGGCCGCGAGCAGTACGTC. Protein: CASSRTGFTGREQYV.

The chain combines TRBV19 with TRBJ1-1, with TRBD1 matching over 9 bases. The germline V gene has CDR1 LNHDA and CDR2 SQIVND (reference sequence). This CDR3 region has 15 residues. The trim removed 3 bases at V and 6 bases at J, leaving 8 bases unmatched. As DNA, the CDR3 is TGTGCCAGTAGTATTGAGGGGACAGGGAATGCTGAAGCTTTCTTT. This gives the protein CASSIEGTGNAEAFF.

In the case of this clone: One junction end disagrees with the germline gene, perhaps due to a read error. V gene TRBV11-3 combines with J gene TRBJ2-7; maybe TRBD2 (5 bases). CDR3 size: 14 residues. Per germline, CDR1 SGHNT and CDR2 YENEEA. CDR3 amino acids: CASSVDGISYEQYF. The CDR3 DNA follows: TGTGCCAGCAGCGTAGACGGGATCTCCTACGAGCAGTACTTC. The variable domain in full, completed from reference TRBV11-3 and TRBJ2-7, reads EAGVVQSPRYKIIEKKQPVAFWCNPISGHNTLYWYLQNLGQGPELLIRYENEEAVDDSQLPKDRFSAERLKGVDSTLKIQPAELGDSAVYLCASSVDGISYEQYFGPGTRLTVT.

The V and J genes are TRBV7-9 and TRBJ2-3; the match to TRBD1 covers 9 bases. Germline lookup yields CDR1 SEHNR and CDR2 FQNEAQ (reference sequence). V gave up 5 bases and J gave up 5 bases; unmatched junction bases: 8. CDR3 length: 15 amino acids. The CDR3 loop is CASSPRTGAVDTQYF. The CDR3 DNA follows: TGTGCCAGCAGCCCTCGGACAGGGGCCGTAGATACGCAGTATTTT.